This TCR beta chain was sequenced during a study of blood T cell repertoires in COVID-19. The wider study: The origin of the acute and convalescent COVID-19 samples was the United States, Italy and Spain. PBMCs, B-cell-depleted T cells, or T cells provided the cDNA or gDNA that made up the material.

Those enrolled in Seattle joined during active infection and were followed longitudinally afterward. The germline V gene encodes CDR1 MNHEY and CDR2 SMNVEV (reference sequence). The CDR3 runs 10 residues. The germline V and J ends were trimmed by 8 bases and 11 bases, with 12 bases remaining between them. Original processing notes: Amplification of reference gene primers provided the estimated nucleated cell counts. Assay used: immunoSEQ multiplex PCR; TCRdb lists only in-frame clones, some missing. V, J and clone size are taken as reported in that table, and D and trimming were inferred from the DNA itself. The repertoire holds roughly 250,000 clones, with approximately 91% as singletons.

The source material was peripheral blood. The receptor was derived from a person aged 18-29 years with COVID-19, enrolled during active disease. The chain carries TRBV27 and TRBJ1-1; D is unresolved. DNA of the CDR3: TGTGCCAGCGCATGGAGGCGGGCTTTCTTT. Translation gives CASAWRRAFF.